The text below deals with one TCR beta chain. Assay: immunoSEQ multiplex PCR; the TCRdb copy retains only in-frame clones and omits some. The table includes under 200,000 clones, 88% detected once. The data stem from a study of control samples from healthy donors and cancer patients. Germline-derived CDR1 and CDR2 are MGHDK and SYGVNS. The CDR3 is 12 residues long. The ends were cut back, 8 bases at V and 5 bases at J, with 10 bases in the middle. Sequencing was performed on blood. The receptor was isolated from a woman younger than 45 in good health. The rearrangement joins TRBV25-1 to TRBJ2-4; D remains unclear. The CDR3 spells CASALRENIQYF. In DNA form, the CDR3 reads TGTGCCAGCGCCCTTCGGGAAAACATTCAGTACTTC.